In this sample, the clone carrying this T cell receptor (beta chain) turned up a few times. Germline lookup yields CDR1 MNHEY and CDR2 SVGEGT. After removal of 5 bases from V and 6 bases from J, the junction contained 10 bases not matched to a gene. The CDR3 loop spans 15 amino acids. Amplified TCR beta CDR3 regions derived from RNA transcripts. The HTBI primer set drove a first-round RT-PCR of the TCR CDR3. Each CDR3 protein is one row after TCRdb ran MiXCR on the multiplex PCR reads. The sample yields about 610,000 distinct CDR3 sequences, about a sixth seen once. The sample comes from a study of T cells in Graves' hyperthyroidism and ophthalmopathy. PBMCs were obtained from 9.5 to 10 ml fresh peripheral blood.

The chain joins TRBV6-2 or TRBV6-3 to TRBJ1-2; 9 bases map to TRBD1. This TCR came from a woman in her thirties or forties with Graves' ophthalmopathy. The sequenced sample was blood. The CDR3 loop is CASSGSDRGRDGYTF. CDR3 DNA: TGTGCCAGCAGTGGATCGGACAGGGGAAGGGATGGCTACACCTTC.